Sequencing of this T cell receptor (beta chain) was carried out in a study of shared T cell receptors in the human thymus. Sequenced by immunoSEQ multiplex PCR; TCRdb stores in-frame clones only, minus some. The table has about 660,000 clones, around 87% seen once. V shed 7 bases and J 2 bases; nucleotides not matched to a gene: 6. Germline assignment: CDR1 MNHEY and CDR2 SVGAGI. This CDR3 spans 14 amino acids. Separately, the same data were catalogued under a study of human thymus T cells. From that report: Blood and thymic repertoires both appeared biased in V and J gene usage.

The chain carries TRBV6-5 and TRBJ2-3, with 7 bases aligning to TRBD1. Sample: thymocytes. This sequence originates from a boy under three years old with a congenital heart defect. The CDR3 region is CASKGADDTDTQYF. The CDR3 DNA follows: TGTGCCAGCAAGGGGGCGGACGACACAGATACGCAGTATTTT.